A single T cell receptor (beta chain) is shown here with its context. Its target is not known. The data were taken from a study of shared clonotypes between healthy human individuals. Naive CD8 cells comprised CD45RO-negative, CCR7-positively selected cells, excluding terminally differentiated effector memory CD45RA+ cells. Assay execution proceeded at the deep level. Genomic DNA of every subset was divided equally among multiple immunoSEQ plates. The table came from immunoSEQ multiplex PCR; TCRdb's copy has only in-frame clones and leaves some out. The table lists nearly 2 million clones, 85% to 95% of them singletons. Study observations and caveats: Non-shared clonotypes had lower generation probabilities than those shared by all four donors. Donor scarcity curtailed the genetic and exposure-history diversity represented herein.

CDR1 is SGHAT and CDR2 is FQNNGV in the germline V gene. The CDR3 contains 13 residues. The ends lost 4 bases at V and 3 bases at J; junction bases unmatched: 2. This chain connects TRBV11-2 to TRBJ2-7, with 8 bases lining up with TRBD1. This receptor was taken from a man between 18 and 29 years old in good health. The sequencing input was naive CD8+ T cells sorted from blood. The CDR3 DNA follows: TGTGCCAGCAGCTCGACAGGGGTCTACGAGCAGTACTTC. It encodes CASSSTGVYEQYF.